This is a list of T cell receptor beta chains from one sample in a study of shared clonotypes between healthy human individuals. The assay was immunoSEQ multiplex PCR, and TCRdb's table has in-frame clones only and misses some. The table has about 2.1 million clones, around 95% seen once; the top ten hold around 1.7%. The sample comprised naive CD8+ T cells from PBMCs. These receptors all stem from a young man in good health. Some clones in this sample may be carry-over from other donors' samples. The CDR3 runs from the conserved cysteine through the conserved F or W. The D gene is left open where the match is weak. Expanded clones are given a class, and other clones once, few, many or no size at all.

>TRBV14|15|-|TRBJ2-3|-
TGTGCCAGCAGCCAAATTCCCGGAATGACAGATACGCAGTATTTT
CASSQIPGMTDTQYF
>TRBV13|15|-|TRBJ1-1|-
TGTGCCAGCAGCAATACAGGGATGGGGGGCACTGAAGCTTTCTTT
CASSNTGMGGTEAFF
>TRBV27|14|-|TRBJ2-1|-
TGTGCCAGCAGTTGGGGGAGCTCCTACAATGAGCAGTTCTTC
CASSWGSSYNEQFF
>TRBV5-1|15|-|TRBJ2-1|-
TGCGCCAGCACCCCATGGGGGAGCACCTACAATGAGCAGTTCTTC
CASTPWGSTYNEQFF
>TRBV9|17|-|TRBJ2-1|TRBD2
TGTGCCAGCAGCGTAGCGGCTGCGGGAGTCTATCGGAATGAGCAGTTCTTC
CASSVAAAGVYRNEQFF
>TRBV11-3|14|-|TRBJ2-1|-
TGTGCCAGCAGCTACCGGGAATCCTACAATGAGCAGTTCTTC
CASSYRESYNEQFF
>TRBV11-3|15|-|TRBJ2-1|TRBD2
TGTGCCAGCAGCCCCGGGGTAGCGGGGTACAATGAGCAGTTCTTC
CASSPGVAGYNEQFF
>TRBV10-1|11|-|TRBJ2-7|TRBD1
TGCGCCAGCGCCTTTTGGGACAGCCACCGCTTC
CASAFWDSHRF
>TRBV27|13|-|TRBJ2-3|TRBD1
TGTGCCAGCAGGACAGGGAGTACAGATACGCAGTATTTT
CASRTGSTDTQYF
>TRBV5-6|14|-|TRBJ2-2|-
TGTGCCAGCAGCTTAGGCAGGAACACCGGGGAGCTGTTTTTT
CASSLGRNTGELFF
>TRBV19|15|-|TRBJ1-4|TRBD1
TGTGCCAGTAGACAGGACAGGGAGGGTGAGGAAAAACTGTTTTTT
CASRQDREGEEKLFF
>TRBV5-8|14|-|TRBJ2-1|-
TGTGCCAGCAGCTTGGCTTTTAAGGGCGATGAGCAGTTCTTC
CASSLAFKGDEQFF
>TRBV6-1|11|once|TRBJ1-2|TRBD1
TGTGCCGGGGAGGGGGCCCGTGGCTACACCTTC
CAGEGARGYTF
>TRBV27|12|-|TRBJ1-5|TRBD1
TGTGCCAGTACTACAGGGGATCAGCCCCAGCATTTT
CASTTGDQPQHF
>TRBV2|13|-|TRBJ2-7|-
TGTGCCAGCAAACCGGGGCCCACCTACGAGCAGTACTTC
CASKPGPTYEQYF
>TRBV15|15|-|TRBJ2-1|-
TGTGCCACCAGCCGGAGGGGGGAGCCCTCCAATGAGCAGTTCTTC
CATSRRGEPSNEQFF
>TRBV27|15|-|TRBJ2-7|TRBD2
TGTGCCAGCAGTTTATACCCGGGAGGGTCCCACGAGCAGTACTTC
CASSLYPGGSHEQYF
>TRBV6-5|12|once|TRBJ1-1|-
TGTGCCAGCAGCCCCGGGACACCTGAAGCTTTCTTT
CASSPGTPEAFF
>TRBV4-1|14|-|TRBJ2-7|TRBD1
TGCGCCAGCAGCCAATCGGACAGGTCCTACGAGCAGTACTTC
CASSQSDRSYEQYF
>TRBV6-6|12|once|TRBJ2-7|TRBD2
TGTGCCAGCAGATCGACCGGGGGGGAGCAGTACTTC
CASRSTGGEQYF
>TRBV14|13|few|TRBJ1-1|TRBD1
TGTGCCAGCGGGGGACAGGGGATCACTGAAGCTTTCTTT
CASGGQGITEAFF
>TRBV28|15|-|TRBJ2-5|-
TGTGCCAGCAGTTTATCAACGGAGGACCAAGAGACCCAGTACTTC
CASSLSTEDQETQYF
>TRBV7-9|15|-|TRBJ2-7|-
TGTGCCAGCAGCTTATATAGTCGGAGGGGATACGAGCAGTACTTC
CASSLYSRRGYEQYF
>TRBV25-1|12|-|TRBJ2-7|-
TGTGCCAGCGAGGCAGGGTATTACGAGCAGTACTTC
CASEAGYYEQYF
>TRBV28|14|-|TRBJ2-1|-
TGTGCCAGCAGTTTAATCGGGACGGGGAATGAGCAGTTCTTC
CASSLIGTGNEQFF
>TRBV7-9|14|-|TRBJ2-7|-
TGTGCCAGCAGCCACCGGGACGACCCCTACGAGCAGTACTTC
CASSHRDDPYEQYF
>TRBV9|14|few|TRBJ1-5|-
TGTGCCAGCAGCGGGGGGTCCGACGATCAGCCCCAGCATTTT
CASSGGSDDQPQHF
>TRBV4-1|13|-|TRBJ2-5|-
TGCGCCAGCAGCCACAGGGTCGGCGAGACCCAGTACTTC
CASSHRVGETQYF
>TRBV11-2|15|-|TRBJ2-1|TRBD2
TGTGCCAGCAGCTTAGGAGCGGGAGGGGGAAATGAGCAGTTCTTC
CASSLGAGGGNEQFF
>TRBV23-1|13|few|TRBJ1-1|-
TGCCATGATTCACAGGAGCCGAACACTGAAGCTTTCTTT
CHDSQEPNTEAFF
>TRBV9|14|-|TRBJ2-1|-
TGTGCCAGCGCACGAAGCGGGCGGGCCTTGGAGCAGTTCTTC
CASARSGRALEQFF
>TRBV28|16|-|TRBJ2-3|-
TGTGCCAGCAGTTCTCAACGGGACCTATACACAGATACGCAGTATTTT
CASSSQRDLYTDTQYF
>TRBV27|13|-|TRBJ2-7|TRBD2
TGTGCCAGCAGATGGGGGGAGGGGTACGAGCAGTACTTC
CASRWGEGYEQYF
>TRBV4-1|13|-|TRBJ2-7|-
TGCGCCAGCAGCCAAGTGGGAGGATACGAGCAGTACTTC
CASSQVGGYEQYF
>TRBV28|14|-|TRBJ2-2|-
TGTGCCAGCAGTTGGAACACCTACACCGGGGAGCTGTTTTTT
CASSWNTYTGELFF
>TRBV5-1|19|-|TRBJ2-3|TRBD2
TGCGCCAGCAGCGCCCCACTCCCTTTCACTAGCGGGAGATTGCATACGCAGTATTTT
CASSAPLPFTSGRLHTQYF
>TRBV7-9|14|-|TRBJ2-2|-
TGTGCCAGCAGCTTAGCGGGACGACCCGGGGAGCTGTTTTTT
CASSLAGRPGELFF
>TRBV25-1|11|-|TRBJ2-5|-
TGTGCCAGCAGCGGCCGGGAGACCCAGTACTTC
CASSGRETQYF
>TRBV5-4|12|-|TRBJ1-1|-
TGTGCCAGCAGCGGAGAAGGCACTGAAGCTTTCTTT
CASSGEGTEAFF
>TRBV9|15|-|TRBJ2-2|-
TGTGCCAGCAGCGCCGAACCGAGGGCTACCGGGGAGCTGTTTTTT
CASSAEPRATGELFF